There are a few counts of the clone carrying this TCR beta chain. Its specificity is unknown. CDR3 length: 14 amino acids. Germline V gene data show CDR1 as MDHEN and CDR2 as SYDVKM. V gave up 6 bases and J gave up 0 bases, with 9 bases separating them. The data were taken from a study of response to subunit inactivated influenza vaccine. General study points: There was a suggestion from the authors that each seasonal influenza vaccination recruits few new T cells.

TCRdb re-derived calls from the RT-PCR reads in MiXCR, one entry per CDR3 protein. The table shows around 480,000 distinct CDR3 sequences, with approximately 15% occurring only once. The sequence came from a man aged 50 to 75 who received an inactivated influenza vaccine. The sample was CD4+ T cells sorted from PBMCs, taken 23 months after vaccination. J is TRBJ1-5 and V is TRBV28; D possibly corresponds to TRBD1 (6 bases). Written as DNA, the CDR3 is TGTGCCAGCAGGGCGGACAGTAGCAATCAGCCCCAGCATTTT. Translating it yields CASRADSSNQPQHF.